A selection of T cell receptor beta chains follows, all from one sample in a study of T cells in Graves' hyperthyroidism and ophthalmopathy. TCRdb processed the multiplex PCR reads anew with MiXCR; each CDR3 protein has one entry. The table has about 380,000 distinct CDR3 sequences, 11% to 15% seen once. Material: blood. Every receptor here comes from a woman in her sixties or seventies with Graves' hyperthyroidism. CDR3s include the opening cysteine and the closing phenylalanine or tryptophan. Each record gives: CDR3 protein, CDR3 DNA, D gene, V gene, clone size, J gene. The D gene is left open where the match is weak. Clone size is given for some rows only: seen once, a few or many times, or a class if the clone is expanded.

CDR3 protein: CASSLPEEEKLFF; CDR3 DNA: TGTGCCAGCAGTCTCCCGGAGGAGGAAAAACTGTTTTTT; D gene: -; V gene: TRBV6-1; clone size: many; J gene: TRBJ1-4
CDR3 protein: CASRRGTSRYGYTF; CDR3 DNA: TGTGCCAGCAGGAGGGGCACCTCTCGGTATGGCTACACCTTC; D gene: -; V gene: TRBV11-2; clone size: -; J gene: TRBJ1-2
CDR3 protein: CASSLDPRAYEQYF; CDR3 DNA: TGTGCCAGCAGTTTAGATCCTAGAGCCTACGAGCAGTACTTC; D gene: -; V gene: TRBV12-3/TRBV12-4; clone size: many; J gene: TRBJ2-7
CDR3 protein: CASSFSLAGSYNEQFF; CDR3 DNA: TGTGCCAGCAGTTTCTCCCTAGCGGGGTCCTACAATGAGCAGTTCTTC; D gene: TRBD2; V gene: TRBV6-1; clone size: many; J gene: TRBJ2-1
CDR3 protein: CASSWGASTDTQYF; CDR3 DNA: TGTGCCAGCAGCTGGGGCGCTAGCACAGATACGCAGTATTTT; D gene: -; V gene: TRBV7-8; clone size: few; J gene: TRBJ2-3
CDR3 protein: CASSTAPSGGYEQYF; CDR3 DNA: TGTGCCAGCAGTACCGCTCCCTCAGGGGGGTACGAGCAGTACTTC; D gene: -; V gene: TRBV27; clone size: -; J gene: TRBJ2-7
CDR3 protein: CASSLRSETQYF; CDR3 DNA: TGTGCCAGCAGCTTAAGGAGTGAGACCCAGTACTTC; D gene: -; V gene: TRBV11-3; clone size: many; J gene: TRBJ2-5
CDR3 protein: CAWSGPGSRGKTQYF; CDR3 DNA: TGTGCCTGGAGTGGACCCGGGTCGAGGGGAAAGACCCAGTACTTC; D gene: -; V gene: TRBV30; clone size: many; J gene: TRBJ2-5
CDR3 protein: CASSKSGVGRDYSNQPQHF; CDR3 DNA: TGTGCCAGCAGTAAGAGCGGAGTGGGGAGGGATTATAGCAATCAGCCCCAGCATTTT; D gene: -; V gene: TRBV6-1; clone size: many; J gene: TRBJ1-5
CDR3 protein: CASSLSSGTGELFF; CDR3 DNA: TGTGCCAGCAGCCTATCTAGCGGGACCGGGGAGCTGTTTTTT; D gene: TRBD2; V gene: TRBV7-3; clone size: -; J gene: TRBJ2-2
CDR3 protein: CAAASRRTGSREQFF; CDR3 DNA: TGTGCAGCCGCTTCCAGGAGAACGGGGTCTAGGGAGCAGTTCTTC; D gene: -; V gene: TRBV6-2/TRBV6-3; clone size: many; J gene: TRBJ2-1
CDR3 protein: CATGGQVGTDTQYF; CDR3 DNA: TGTGCCACGGGTGGACAGGTGGGCACAGATACGCAGTATTTT; D gene: TRBD1; V gene: TRBV24-1; clone size: -; J gene: TRBJ2-3
CDR3 protein: CASSTQGVQPQHF; CDR3 DNA: TGTGCCAGTAGTACGCAGGGGGTTCAGCCCCAGCATTTT; D gene: TRBD1; V gene: TRBV19; clone size: few; J gene: TRBJ1-5
CDR3 protein: CASRAPGGNEQYF; CDR3 DNA: TGTGCCAGCCGAGCCCCCGGCGGCAACGAGCAGTACTTC; D gene: -; V gene: TRBV6-1; clone size: many; J gene: TRBJ2-7
CDR3 protein: CASTIGGSSYNEQFF; CDR3 DNA: TGTGCCAGTACCATCGGCGGGAGCTCCTACAATGAGCAGTTCTTC; D gene: TRBD2; V gene: TRBV19; clone size: -; J gene: TRBJ2-1
CDR3 protein: CASSPSMLAGMSGELFF; CDR3 DNA: TGTGCCAGCAGCCCCAGTATGCTAGCGGGAATGTCCGGGGAGCTGTTTTTT; D gene: TRBD2; V gene: TRBV9; clone size: -; J gene: TRBJ2-2
CDR3 protein: CASSQLRGANEKLFF; CDR3 DNA: TGCGCCAGCAGCCAGCTGCGGGGCGCTAATGAAAAACTGTTTTTT; D gene: -; V gene: TRBV4-1; clone size: -; J gene: TRBJ1-4
CDR3 protein: CASAGDTTYEQYF; CDR3 DNA: TGTGCCAGCGCCGGGGACACCACCTACGAGCAGTACTTC; D gene: -; V gene: TRBV25-1; clone size: -; J gene: TRBJ2-7
CDR3 protein: CASSPIQAGEFNEQFF; CDR3 DNA: TGTGCCAGCAGCCCCATCCAAGCGGGAGAGTTCAATGAGCAGTTCTTC; D gene: TRBD2; V gene: TRBV7-9; clone size: -; J gene: TRBJ2-1
CDR3 protein: CASRVSRGASYNEQFF; CDR3 DNA: TGTGCCAGTAGGGTTAGCCGGGGGGCCTCCTACAATGAGCAGTTCTTC; D gene: -; V gene: TRBV19; clone size: -; J gene: TRBJ2-1
CDR3 protein: CASSVGHPQETQYF; CDR3 DNA: TGTGCCAGCAGCGTGGGACACCCCCAAGAGACCCAGTACTTC; D gene: -; V gene: TRBV11-2; clone size: few; J gene: TRBJ2-5
CDR3 protein: CATSDPRQGTYEQYF; CDR3 DNA: TGTGCCACCAGTGACCCCAGACAGGGGACCTACGAGCAGTACTTC; D gene: TRBD1; V gene: TRBV24-1; clone size: few; J gene: TRBJ2-7
CDR3 protein: CASSERDPNYGYTF; CDR3 DNA: TGTGCCAGCAGCGAACGGGACCCTAACTATGGCTACACCTTC; D gene: -; V gene: TRBV7-8; clone size: many; J gene: TRBJ1-2
CDR3 protein: CASSPGQGAPEQYF; CDR3 DNA: TGTGCCAGCAGTCCGGGACAGGGGGCGCCTGAGCAGTACTTC; D gene: TRBD1; V gene: TRBV6-2/TRBV6-3; clone size: -; J gene: TRBJ2-7
CDR3 protein: CASSLAKGEETQYF; CDR3 DNA: TGTGCCAGCAGCTTGGCCAAAGGAGAAGAGACCCAGTACTTC; D gene: -; V gene: TRBV5-8; clone size: few; J gene: TRBJ2-5
CDR3 protein: CASSRLVFSIAGELFF; CDR3 DNA: TGTGCCAGCAGCCGACTAGTTTTTTCCATCGCCGGGGAGCTGTTTTTT; D gene: -; V gene: TRBV11-2; clone size: many; J gene: TRBJ2-2